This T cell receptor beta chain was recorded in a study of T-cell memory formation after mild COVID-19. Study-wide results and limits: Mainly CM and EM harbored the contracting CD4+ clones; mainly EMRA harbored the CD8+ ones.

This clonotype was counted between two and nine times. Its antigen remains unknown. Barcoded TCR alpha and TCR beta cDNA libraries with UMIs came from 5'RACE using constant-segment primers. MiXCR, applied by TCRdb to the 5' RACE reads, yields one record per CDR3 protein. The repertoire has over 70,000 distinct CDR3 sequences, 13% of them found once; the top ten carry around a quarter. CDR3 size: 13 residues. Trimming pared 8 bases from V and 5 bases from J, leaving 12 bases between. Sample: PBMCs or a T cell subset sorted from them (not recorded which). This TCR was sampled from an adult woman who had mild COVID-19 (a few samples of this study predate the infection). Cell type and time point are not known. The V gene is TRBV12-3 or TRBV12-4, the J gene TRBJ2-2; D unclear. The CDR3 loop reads CASGQSLTGELFF. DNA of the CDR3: TGTGCCAGCGGGCAGTCGTTAACCGGGGAGCTGTTTTTT.